This record looks at one T cell receptor beta chain sequence and its context. No antigen is known for it. The entry originates in a study of T cell responses to AZD1222 COVID-19 vaccine. Germline V CDR1 and CDR2: MNHNS, SASEGT. CDR3 length equals 17 residues. The ends were cut back, 0 bases at V and 1 base at J, with 13 bases in the middle. Method: immunoSEQ multiplex PCR; TCRdb's copy keeps in-frame clones and lacks some. The sample yields 150,000 or so clones, of which the top ten take up about 2.2%. Study observations and caveats: Repertoires in all cases were sampled only once the peak T cell response had passed. Clonal diversity was possibly underestimated, and the donors were mostly white British, with more females. Baseline seropositivity occurred in only a handful of AZD1222 recipients.

This rearrangement joins TRBV6-1 to TRBJ2-1; weak D call: TRBD1 (6 bases). Sequences were obtained from peripheral blood. The sequence was collected from an adult in good health. Here the CDR3 reads CASSEAGRGLSYNEQFF. In nucleotides, the CDR3 is TGTGCCAGCAGTGAAGCTGGCAGGGGCCTGTCCTACAATGAGCAGTTCTTC.